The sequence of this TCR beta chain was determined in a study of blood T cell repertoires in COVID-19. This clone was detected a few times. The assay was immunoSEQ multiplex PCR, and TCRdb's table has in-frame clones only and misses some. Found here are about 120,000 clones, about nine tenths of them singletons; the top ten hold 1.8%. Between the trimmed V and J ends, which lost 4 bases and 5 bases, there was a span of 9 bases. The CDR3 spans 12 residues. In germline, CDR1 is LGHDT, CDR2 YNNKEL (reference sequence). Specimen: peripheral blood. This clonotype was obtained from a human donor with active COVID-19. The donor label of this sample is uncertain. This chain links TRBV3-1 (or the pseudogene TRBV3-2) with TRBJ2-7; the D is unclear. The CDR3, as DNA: TGTGCCAGCAGCCCGGGTCCTCACGAGCAGTACTTC. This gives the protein CASSPGPHEQYF.